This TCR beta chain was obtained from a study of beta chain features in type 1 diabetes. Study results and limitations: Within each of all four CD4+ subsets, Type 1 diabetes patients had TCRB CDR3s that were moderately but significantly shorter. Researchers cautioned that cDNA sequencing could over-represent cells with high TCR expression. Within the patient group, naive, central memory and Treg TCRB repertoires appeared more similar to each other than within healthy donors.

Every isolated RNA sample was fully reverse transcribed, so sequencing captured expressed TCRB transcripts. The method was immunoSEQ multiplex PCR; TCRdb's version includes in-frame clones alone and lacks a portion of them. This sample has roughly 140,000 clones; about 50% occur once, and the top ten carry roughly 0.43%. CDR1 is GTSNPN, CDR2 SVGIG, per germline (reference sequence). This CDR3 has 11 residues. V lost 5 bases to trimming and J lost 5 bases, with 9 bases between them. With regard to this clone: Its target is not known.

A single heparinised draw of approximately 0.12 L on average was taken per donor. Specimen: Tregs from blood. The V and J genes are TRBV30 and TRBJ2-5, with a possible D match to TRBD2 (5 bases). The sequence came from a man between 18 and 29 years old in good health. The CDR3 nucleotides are TGTGCCTGGGGACTGGGGGAGACCCAGTACTTC. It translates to CAWGLGETQYF. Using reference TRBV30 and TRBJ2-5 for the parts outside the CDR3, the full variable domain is SQTIHQWPATLVQPVGSPLSLECTVEGTSNPNLYWYRQAAGRGLQLLFYSVGIGQISSEVPQNLSASRPQDRQFILSSKKLLLSDSGFYLCAWGLGETQYFGPGTRLLVL.